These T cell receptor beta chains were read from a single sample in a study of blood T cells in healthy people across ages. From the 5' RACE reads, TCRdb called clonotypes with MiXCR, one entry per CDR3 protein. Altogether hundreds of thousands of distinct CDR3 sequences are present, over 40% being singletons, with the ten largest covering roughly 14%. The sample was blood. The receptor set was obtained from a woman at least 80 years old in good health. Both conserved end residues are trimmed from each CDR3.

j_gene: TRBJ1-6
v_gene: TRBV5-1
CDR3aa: ASSPQRDYNSPLH

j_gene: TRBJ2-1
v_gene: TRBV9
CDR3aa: ASSPPTSGRGDEQF

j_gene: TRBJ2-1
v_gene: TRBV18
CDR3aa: ASSPPGRGNEQF

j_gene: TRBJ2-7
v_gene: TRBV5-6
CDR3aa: ASSFSVGSPSATRTGGSYEQY

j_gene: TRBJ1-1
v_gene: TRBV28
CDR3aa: ASSPAFYTEAF

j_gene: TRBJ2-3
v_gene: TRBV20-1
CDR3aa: SASLSGSTDTQY

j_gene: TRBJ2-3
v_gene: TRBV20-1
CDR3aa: SARGGGRGGY

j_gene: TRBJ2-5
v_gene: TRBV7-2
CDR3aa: ASSLIPQETQY

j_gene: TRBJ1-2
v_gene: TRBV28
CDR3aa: ASSSQRVYGYT

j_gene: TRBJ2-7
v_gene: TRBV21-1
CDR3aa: ASSKGDVRGQRLCEQY

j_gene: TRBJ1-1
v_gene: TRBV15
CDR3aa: ATSRGVNTEAF

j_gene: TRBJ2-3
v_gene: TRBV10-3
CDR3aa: AAREGGSTDTQY

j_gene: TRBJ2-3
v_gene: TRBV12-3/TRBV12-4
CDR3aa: ASSSSARADTQY

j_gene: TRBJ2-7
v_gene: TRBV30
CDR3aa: AWSVVGNEQY

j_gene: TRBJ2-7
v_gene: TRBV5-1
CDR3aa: ASRQTSGGLYEQY

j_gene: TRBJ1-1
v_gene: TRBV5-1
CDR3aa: ASSYSHRGSTEAF

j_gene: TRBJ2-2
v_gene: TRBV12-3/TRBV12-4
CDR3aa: ASSPATGELF

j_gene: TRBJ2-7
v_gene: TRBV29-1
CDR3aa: SAAGTENYEQY

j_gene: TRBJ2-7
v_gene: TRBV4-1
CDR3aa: ASSQPKLAGGFNEQY

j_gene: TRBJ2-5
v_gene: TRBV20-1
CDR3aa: GARDERASGQETQY

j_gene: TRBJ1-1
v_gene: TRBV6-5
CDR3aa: ASSHGTEAF

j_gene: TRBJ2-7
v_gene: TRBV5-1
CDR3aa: ASSETGNSYEQY

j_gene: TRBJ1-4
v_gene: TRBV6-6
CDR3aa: ASRSGGATNEKLF

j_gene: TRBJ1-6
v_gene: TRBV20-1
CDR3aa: SASRLSNSPLH

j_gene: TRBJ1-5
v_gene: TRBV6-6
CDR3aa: ASRNQAQGNQPQH

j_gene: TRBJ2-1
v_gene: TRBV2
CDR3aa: ASRISSGPDNEQF

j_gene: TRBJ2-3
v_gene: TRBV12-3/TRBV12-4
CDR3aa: ASSRPSSTDTQY

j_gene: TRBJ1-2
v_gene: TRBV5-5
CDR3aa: ASSVKQGPLYGYT

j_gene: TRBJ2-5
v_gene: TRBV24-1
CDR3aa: ATSDPYRGLKNEQY

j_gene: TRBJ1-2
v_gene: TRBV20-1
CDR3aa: SATYKLSGYT

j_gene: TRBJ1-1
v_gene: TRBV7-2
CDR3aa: ASSLVGPYEAF

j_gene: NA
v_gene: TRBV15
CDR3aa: ATSSKIDSPLGYEQY

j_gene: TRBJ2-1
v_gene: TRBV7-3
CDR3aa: ASSRGEEQF

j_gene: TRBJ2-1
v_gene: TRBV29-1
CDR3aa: SVVGQLYNEQF

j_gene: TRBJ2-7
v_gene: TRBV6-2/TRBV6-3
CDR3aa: ASPVGGLTYEQY

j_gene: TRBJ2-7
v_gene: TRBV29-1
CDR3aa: SVSRESSYEQY

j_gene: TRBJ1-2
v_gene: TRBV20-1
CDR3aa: SATRTRGDGYT

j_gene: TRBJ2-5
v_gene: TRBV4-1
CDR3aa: ASSPEDSPRETQY

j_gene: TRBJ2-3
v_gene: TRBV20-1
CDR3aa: SARRAQRGATDTQY

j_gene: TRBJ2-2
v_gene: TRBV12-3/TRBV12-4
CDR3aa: ASSPQTASENTGELF

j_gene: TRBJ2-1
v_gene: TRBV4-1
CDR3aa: ASSLNPGASSYNEQF

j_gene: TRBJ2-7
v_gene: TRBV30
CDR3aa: AWSEQGLYNEQY

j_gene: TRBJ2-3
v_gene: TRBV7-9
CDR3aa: ASSLDRGSWTDTQY

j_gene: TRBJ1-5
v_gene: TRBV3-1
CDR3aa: ASSRGTYQPQH

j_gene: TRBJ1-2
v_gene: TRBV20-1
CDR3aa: SASDRETYGYT

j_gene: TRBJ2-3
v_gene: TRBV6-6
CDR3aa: ASRPRDRPDTQY